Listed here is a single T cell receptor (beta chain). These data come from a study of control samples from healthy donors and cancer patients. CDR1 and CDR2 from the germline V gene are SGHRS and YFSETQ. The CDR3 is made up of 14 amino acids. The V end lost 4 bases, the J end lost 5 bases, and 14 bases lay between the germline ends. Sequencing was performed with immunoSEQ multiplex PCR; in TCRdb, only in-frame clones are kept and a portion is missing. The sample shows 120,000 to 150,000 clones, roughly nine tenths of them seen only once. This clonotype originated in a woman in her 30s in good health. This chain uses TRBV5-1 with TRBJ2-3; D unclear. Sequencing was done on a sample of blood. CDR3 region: CASSEQVNVDTQYF. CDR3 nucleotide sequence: TGCGCCAGCAGCGAACAAGTGAACGTAGATACGCAGTATTTT.